What follows are 18 T cell receptor delta chains derived from one specimen sequenced in a study of γδ T cells in repeated Plasmodium falciparum infection. Gammadelta T cells were flow-sorted from PBMC into Vgamma9/Vdelta2+ and Vdelta2-negative populations for bulk analysis. TCRdb re-called the multiplex PCR reads with CATT. The sample lists 50,000 or so delta-chain clones; about 1.5% were seen once. Specimen: gamma-delta T cells from blood. Every receptor here comes from a pool of human donors (malaria-infected and uninfected, not separated).

This clone was observed a few times. The TCRdb protein comes from a much larger clone and disagrees with this DNA's translation at residue 3, likely due to a read error; the protein given here is derived from the DNA. The chain joins TRDV1 to TRDJ1; tentative D call: TRDD3 (5 bases). TCRdb offers no J gene call, so here the DNA was matched to germline to obtain one. Germline CDR1 is TSWWSYY and CDR2 is QGS. The CDR3 totals 19 residues. CDR3 sequence: CAFGELRPARPLYTDKLIF. CDR3 bases: TGTGCTTTTGGGGAACTAAGACCAGCCCGACCCTTGTACACCGATAAACTCATCTTT.

There are a few counts of this clone. The protein recorded in TCRdb matches a much larger clone and deviates from this DNA's translation at residue 16, suggesting a read error; the protein here is obtained by translating the DNA. The chain links TRDV2 to TRDJ1, with D possibly matching TRDD3 (5 bases). No J gene is reported in TCRdb; it was inferred here by comparing the DNA with germline. The CDR3 is made up of 19 amino acids. The germline CDR1 and CDR2 sequences are GEAIGNYY and EKD. CDR3: CACDIMPTKFSGNADRLIF. The CDR3 DNA reads as TGTGCCTGTGACATCATGCCCACGAAGTTCTCGGGGAATGCCGATAGACTCATCTTT.

The table lists this clone with a few counts. The protein TCRdb lists belongs to a much larger clone and differs from this DNA's translation at residue 5, which points to a read error; the protein shown is made from the DNA. The CDR3 is CACVTLSGGYGSTDKLIF. As DNA, the CDR3 is TGTGCCTGTGTCACGCTCTCTGGGGGATACGGGAGCACCGATAAACTCATCTTT. The chain has TRDV2 and TRDJ1, with 12 bases fitting TRDD3. In the absence of a J gene in TCRdb, the DNA was matched to germline to assign it here. Trimming cost V 5 bases and J 1 base; bases outside gene matches: 13. Germline CDR1 is GEAIGNYY and CDR2 is EKD. The CDR3 has 18 amino acids.

This clone was recorded a few times. The TCRdb protein comes from a much larger clone and disagrees with this DNA's translation at residue 4, likely due to a read error; the protein given here is derived from the DNA. This sequence joins TRDV1 and TRDJ3; D not certain. TCRdb is silent on the J gene; assignment here came from matching the DNA to germline. Germline V gene lookup returns CDR1 TSWWSYY and CDR2 QGS. This CDR3 region has 19 residues. The germline V and J ends were trimmed by 7 bases and 0 bases, with 19 bases remaining between them. In nucleotides, the CDR3 is TGTGCTCTTGAGGAGTCTCTATTGAGATTCTCCTGGGACACCCGACAGATGTTTTTC. It encodes CALEESLLRFSWDTRQMFF.

For this clone: TCRdb attributes to this sequence the protein of a much larger clone, which differs from the DNA translation at residue 9; a read error is likely, and the protein displayed is translated from the DNA. V usage is TRDV1 and J usage is TRDJ1; 8 bases match TRDD3. Germline matching of the DNA provided the J gene here, since TCRdb leaves it blank. This CDR3 region has 21 residues. Germline V gene sequence: CDR1 TSWWSYY, CDR2 QGS. Germline trimming cut 5 bases from V and 4 bases from J; bases unmatched to any gene: 27. CDR3 in amino acids: CALGPLTSLPTLDGIRDKLIF. CDR3 nucleotide sequence: TGTGCTCTTGGGCCTTTAACTAGCCTCCCCACGTTGGACGGGATACGCGATAAACTCATCTTT.

This clone has ten or more counts. TCRdb has a much larger clone's protein, which differs at residue 7 from the translation of this DNA, likely because of a read error; what is shown is the protein translated from the DNA. V is TRDV1 and J is TRDJ1; 8 nucleotides line up with TRDD3. The CDR3 sequence is 18 residues long. V lost 5 bases to trimming and J lost 0 bases; unmatched junction nucleotides: 14. CDR1 is TSWWSYY, CDR2 QGS, per germline. CDR3 nucleotides: TGTGCTCTTGGGTTTAGGCTTGGGGGATGTTACTACACCGATAAACTCATCTTT. Translation gives CALGFRLGGCYYTDKLIF.

The table lists this clone with a few counts. TCRdb attributes to this sequence the protein of a much larger clone, which differs from the DNA translation at residue 10; a read error is likely, and the protein displayed is translated from the DNA. The J gene is TRDJ1, the V gene TRDV1, with TRDD3 matching 11 bases. TCRdb offers no J gene call, so here the DNA was matched to germline to obtain one. This CDR3 spans 23 amino acids. With 4 bases clipped from V and 1 base from J, the junction kept 26 bases outside the gene matches. The V gene's germline CDR1 is TSWWSYY and CDR2 QGS. The CDR3 coding sequence is TGTGCTCTTGGGGCCCGACCCCCTTCCCCCTGGTACTGGGGGATATATTCCACCGATAAACTCATCTTT. Translated, it gives CALGARPPSPWYWGIYSTDKLIF.

This clone was recorded a few times. The amino acid sequence in TCRdb belongs to a much larger clone and departs from this DNA's translation at residue 20, likely a sequencing read error; the sequence shown is translated from the DNA. V gene TRDV1 combines with J gene TRDJ1; 7 bases match TRDD3. In the absence of a J gene in TCRdb, the DNA was matched to germline to assign it here. There are 24 residues in the CDR3. The germline gives CDR1 TSWWSYY, CDR2 QGS. The DNA of the CDR3 is TGTGCTCTTGGGGAACTCGAGTTTTACCTGTTCAGAGGTGGGATACACCACATCACCGGTAAACTCATCTTT. Translated, it gives CALGELEFYLFRGGIHHITGKLIF.

Of note for this clone: The protein in TCRdb stems from a much larger clone and differs at residue 6 from this DNA's translation, likely a read error; here the protein is translated from the DNA. The DNA for the CDR3 is TGTGCTCTTGGGCTCACATTAGGCCGTAGTACTGGGGGATACGGTACTACCGATAAACTCATCTTT. This codes for CALGLTLGRSTGGYGTTDKLIF. J is TRDJ1 and V is TRDV1; 13 bases align to TRDD3. V lost 5 bases and J lost 2; bases outside the gene matches: 23. This CDR3 region has 22 residues. Germline CDR1 reads TSWWSYY; CDR2 reads QGS.

A remark on this clone: A far larger clone lies a single base away; this is likely a read error. At the DNA level, this CDR3 is encoded by other sequences in the same sample as well. J is TRDJ1 and V is TRDV1, with D possibly being TRDD3 (5 bases). The V gene's germline CDR1 is TSWWSYY and CDR2 QGS. This CDR3 spans 20 amino acids. For the CDR3, the DNA is TGTGCCCTTGGGGAACCCCTTGGGCCCACCTGCCCTGGGTACACCGATAAACTCATCTTT. This sequence encodes CALGEPLGPTCPGYTDKLIF.

In the case of this clone: One base separates it from a far larger clone, so it is likely a read error. The sample has other DNA sequences that encode this CDR3 too. The chain carries TRDV2 and TRDJ1; D is perhaps TRDD3 (6 bases). The J gene, not given by TCRdb, was assigned here from a germline match of the nucleotide sequence. The CDR3 contains 17 residues. Germline values: CDR1 GEAIGNYY, CDR2 EKD. CDR3 in amino acids: CACDTGRGDQYTDKLIF. CDR3 coding DNA: TGTGCCTGCGACACCGGGAGGGGGGACCAGTACACCGATAAACTCATCTTT.

This clone was found a few times. A read error likely explains why the TCRdb protein, taken from a much larger clone, differs from this DNA's translation at residue 8; the protein shown is translated from the DNA. V gene TRDV2 combines with J gene TRDJ1; possibly TRDD3 for D (5 bases). The CDR3 loop spans 17 amino acids. The V end lost 4 bases, the J end lost 0 bases, and 20 bases lay between the germline ends. CDR1 and CDR2 (germline): GEAIGNYY, EKD. Here the CDR3 reads CACERLGGTHDTDKLIF. CDR3 in DNA: TGTGCCTGTGAGAGACTCGGGGGTACGCATGACACCGATAAACTCATCTTT.

This clone has a handful of counts. The protein recorded in TCRdb matches a much larger clone and deviates from this DNA's translation at residue 5, suggesting a read error; the protein here is obtained by translating the DNA. J is TRDJ1 and V is TRDV1; 13 bases match TRDD3. No J gene is reported in TCRdb; it was inferred here by comparing the DNA with germline. The CDR3 covers 24 residues. Trimming removed 5 bases from V and 0 bases from J; junction bases left unmatched: 27. CDR1 and CDR2 (germline): TSWWSYY, QGS. The CDR3 is CALGKPRYGLLGDTPILYTDKLIF. In nucleotides, the CDR3 is TGTGCTCTTGGGAAACCTCGTTATGGGCTACTGGGGGATACGCCAATCCTATACACCGATAAACTCATCTTT.

This clone occurred many times. TCRdb assigns this DNA the protein of a much larger clone, which departs from its translation at residue 16; this likely reflects a read error, and the protein shown comes from translating the DNA. This sequence joins TRDV1 and TRDJ1; 7 bases align to TRDD2. TCRdb lists no J gene, so it was determined here by aligning the DNA to germline. The V gene's germline CDR1 is TSWWSYY and CDR2 QGS. The V gene end was trimmed by 3 bases and the J gene end by 4 bases; junction bases not matched to a gene: 26. The CDR3 extends over 21 amino acids. The CDR3 DNA follows: TGTGCTCTTGGGGACCTTACCTTCCTCCCAATACCTATCCACCGCGACGATAAACTCATCTTT. Translated, it gives CALGDLTFLPIPIHRDDKLIF.

This clone appeared many times. At one end the junction does not follow the germline gene, possibly because of a read error. Additional DNA sequences in this sample encode the identical CDR3. This chain uses TRDV1 with TRDJ1; D remains unclear. Per germline, CDR1 TSWWSYY and CDR2 QGS. The CDR3 is 13 amino acids. The CDR3 protein is CALVALFTDKLIF. The CDR3 bases are TGTGCTCTCGTGGCCTTGTTCACCGATAAGCTCATCTTT.

Details on this clone: A far larger clone is only one base removed, so a read error is likely. This CDR3 is also generated by other DNA sequences in the sample. With the J gene uncalled, the V gene is TRDV2; TRDD3, the D gene given by the table, was not confirmed from the DNA. The length of the CDR3 is 22 residues. From germline, CDR1 is GEAIGNYY and CDR2 EKD. The CDR3 DNA sequence: TGTGCCTGTGATAAACGCCCTCGTCGGGGGGATACCCCAAACTCGTACACCGATAAACTCATTTTT. It encodes CACDKRPRRGDTPNSYTDKLIF.

A note on this clone: The protein given by TCRdb reflects a much larger clone and differs at residue 15 from this DNA's translation, likely from a read error; the protein shown is the DNA's translation. The rearrangement links TRDV1 to TRDJ1, with D perhaps matching TRDD2 (5 bases). The CDR3 extends over 18 amino acids. Germline CDR1 TSWWSYY, CDR2 QGS. CDR3 sequence (DNA): TGTGCTCTTGGGGAGCTTAGGTCCCCTACTCCGGGTACCGATATACTCATCTTT. Its translation: CALGELRSPTPGTDILIF.

Of note for this clone: Sequence at one end of the junction differs from germline and may be a read error. The genes are TRDV1 and TRDJ1, with 8 bases identical to TRDD3. Germline matching of the DNA provided the J gene here, since TCRdb leaves it blank. CDR1 TSWWSYY and CDR2 QGS come from the germline V gene. The CDR3 covers 14 residues. In DNA form, the CDR3 reads TGCTCTGGGGGAAAGCGTGGATACGCCGATAAACTCATCTTT. Translated: CSGGKRGYADKLIF.